What follows describes a single TCR beta chain. Only in-frame clones appear in the TCRdb table, and some are missing; sequencing was by immunoSEQ multiplex PCR. Altogether some 260,000 clones are present, under 90% being singletons, with the ten largest covering roughly 1.7%. Per germline, CDR1 MDHEN and CDR2 SYDVKM. With 8 bases clipped from V and 2 bases from J, the junction kept 10 bases outside the gene matches. CDR3 length equals 15 residues. The data were obtained in a study of blood T cell repertoires in COVID-19. All recovered Cohort 3 donors got two negative PCRs, got clearance, or saw symptom resolution.

The rearrangement uses TRBV28 and TRBJ2-3, with TRBD2 matching 7 bases. Material for sequencing was PBMCs or T cells enriched from blood (not recorded which). The sequence was obtained from a man aged 40-55 years who had recovered from COVID-19. Written as DNA, the CDR3 is TGTGCCAGCGCACCGGCGGGGGACTACACAGATACGCAGTATTTT. Translating gives CASAPAGDYTDTQYF.